A single sample is the source of the 14 T cell receptor beta chains below, sequenced in a study of T cell responses to AZD1222 COVID-19 vaccine. Method: immunoSEQ multiplex PCR; TCRdb's copy keeps in-frame clones and lacks some. The sample has 150,000 to 200,000 clones; around nine tenths are singletons. Material: peripheral blood, obtained on day 0 of AZD1222 vaccination. The source of these receptors is an adult in good health.

The chain carries TRBV7-9 and TRBJ2-7; 9 bases align to TRBD2. The CDR3 loop spans 16 amino acids. Germline V CDR1 and CDR2: SEHNR, FQNEAQ (reference sequence). V shed 1 base, J shed 2 bases, and the junction held 6 bases outside the gene matches. CDR3 DNA sequence: TGTGCCAGCAGCTTAGTCAGCGGGGGGACTACCTACGAGCAGTACTTC. As protein: CASSLVSGGTTYEQYF.

This clone was counted many times. The gene calls are TRBV7-3 and TRBJ2-2, with D hard to call. Germline assignment: CDR1 SGHTA and CDR2 FQGTGA. The CDR3 consists of 14 residues. V was clipped by 1 base and J by 6 bases, with 9 bases between them. CDR3 amino acids: CASSLSVLSGELFF. CDR3 DNA: TGTGCCAGCAGCTTAAGTGTTTTATCCGGGGAGCTGTTTTTT.

The chain combines TRBV9 with TRBJ2-1; 7 positions match TRBD2. The germline V gene encodes CDR1 SGDLS and CDR2 YYNGEE. The length of the CDR3 is 18 residues. V shed 1 base and J 0 bases; nucleotides not matched to a gene: 10. In DNA, the CDR3 is TGTGCCAGCAGCGTAAGCCTAGCGGAACCAGGCTCCTACAATGAGCAGTTCTTC. This encodes CASSVSLAEPGSYNEQFF.

This chain connects TRBV29-1 to TRBJ2-6, with 8 nucleotides matching TRBD1. V was clipped by 4 bases and J by 2 bases; unmatched bases: 4. Germline V CDR1 and CDR2: SQVTM, ANQGSEA. The CDR3 has 15 amino acids. The CDR3 loop is CSVAGGETGANVLTF. As DNA, the CDR3 is TGCAGCGTTGCAGGGGGCGAGACTGGGGCCAACGTCCTGACTTTC.

This clone was seen only once. The chain combines TRBV15 with TRBJ2-2, with D possibly matching TRBD1 (6 bases). Germline V gene lookup returns CDR1 LNHNV and CDR2 YYDKDF (reference sequence). Trimming took 3 bases from V and 0 from J, leaving 8 bases between them. The length of the CDR3 is 15 residues. The CDR3 loop is CATSRDRTNTGELFF. The CDR3 DNA reads TGTGCCACCAGCAGGGACAGAACGAACACCGGGGAGCTGTTTTTT.

CDR3 residues: CSVVVTYEQYF. For the CDR3, the DNA is TGCAGCGTTGTCGTCACCTACGAGCAGTACTTC. V usage is TRBV29-1 and J usage is TRBJ2-7, with D hard to call. V was trimmed by 4 bases and J by 2 bases, leaving 6 bases between them. The CDR3 sequence is 11 residues long. Germline CDR1 and CDR2: SQVTM and ANQGSEA.

This chain connects TRBV19 to TRBJ1-1, with D unclear. The germline gives CDR1 LNHDA, CDR2 SQIVND (reference sequence). The germline V and J ends were trimmed by 5 bases and 1 base, with 8 bases remaining between them. The CDR3 loop spans 13 amino acids. The CDR3 loop is CASSPRGNTEAFF. In nucleotides, the CDR3 is TGTGCCAGTAGTCCACGGGGGAACACTGAAGCTTTCTTT.

This CDR3 is CAGAETGNSPLHF. In nucleotides, the CDR3 is TGTGCAGGGGCGGAGACAGGGAATTCACCCCTCCACTTT. The J gene is TRBJ1-6, the V gene TRBV2, with 7 bases lining up with TRBD1. In germline, CDR1 is SNHLY, CDR2 FYNNEI. CDR3 length equals 13 residues.

This clone occurred once. The chain carries TRBV2 and TRBJ2-7; D tentatively reads TRBD1 or TRBD2 (5 bases each). Trimming cost V 5 bases and J 5 bases, with 16 bases left between them. CDR3 length: 14 amino acids. Germline V lookup: CDR1 SNHLY, CDR2 FYNNEI. The DNA of the CDR3 is TGTGCCAGCAGTATGGGGAGCAGGGTGAACGAGCAGTACTTC. Residues: CASSMGSRVNEQYF.

The chain links TRBV10-3 to TRBJ1-5; 7 positions match TRBD1. The CDR3 is 15 amino acids. Germline V CDR1 and CDR2: ENHRY, SYGVKD. V gave up 0 bases and J gave up 12 bases; unmatched junction bases: 11. Here the CDR3 reads CAISESWDSRQGQHF. The CDR3, as DNA: TGTGCCATCAGTGAGTCGTGGGACAGTCGGCAGGGCCAGCATTTT.

This chain uses TRBV27 with TRBJ2-1, with unresolved D. CDR3 size: 14 residues. Germline-derived CDR1 and CDR2 are MNHEY and SMNVEV (reference sequence). V was clipped by 3 bases and J by 10 bases, with 16 bases between them. The CDR3 DNA reads as TGTGCCAGCAGTTTTTTAGGGCCGAGGAGCGAGCAGTTCTTC. It yields the protein CASSFLGPRSEQFF.

The chain recombines TRBV6-6 with TRBJ1-4; 10 bases are a match to TRBD1. The CDR3 has 15 residues. Germline loops: CDR1 MNHNY, CDR2 SVGAGI (reference sequence). The V and J ends lost 4 bases and 7 bases, in that order; junction bases with no gene match: 6. The CDR3: CASSFQDRGAEKLFF. In DNA form, the CDR3 reads TGTGCCAGCAGTTTCCAGGACAGGGGGGCTGAAAAACTGTTTTTT.

The chain links TRBV27 to TRBJ1-6; D is possibly TRBD1 (5 bases). CDR3 length: 14 amino acids. V gave up 6 bases and J gave up 7 bases, with 13 bases separating them. Germline V gives CDR1 MNHEY, CDR2 SMNVEV (reference sequence). CDR3 residues: CASRWGSGNSPLHF. The CDR3 region has the DNA TGTGCCAGCAGGTGGGGGTCCGGAAATTCACCCCTCCACTTT.

This clone was seen only once. This chain links TRBV20-1 with TRBJ1-1, with D uncertain. Trimming pared 6 bases from V and 7 bases from J, leaving 12 bases between. Germline loops: CDR1 DFQATT, CDR2 SNEGSKA (reference sequence). CDR3 length: 11 amino acids. Written as DNA, the CDR3 is TGCAGTGCCAGGTGGCAGAGTGAAGCTTTCTTT. Translating it yields CSARWQSEAFF.